This T cell receptor beta chain was profiled in a study of shared clonotypes between healthy human individuals. Germline V lookup: CDR1 SNHLY, CDR2 FYNNEI. Trimming removed 11 bases from V and 2 bases from J, with 12 bases in between. The CDR3 consists of 12 residues. Splitting the CD4+ cells yielded a CD45RA+ naive subset and a CD45RA-negative memory subset. Source study methods: ImmunoSEQ yielded junction-only sequences lacking quality scores, so filtering differed. Produced via immunoSEQ multiplex PCR; TCRdb's table is partial and in-frame only. V and J calls and clone size follow that table, whereas D and trimming were derived from the DNA. The repertoire holds roughly 2.5 million clones, just over 90% seen once, with roughly 0.14% in the top ten.

This receptor was identified in a man between 18 and 35 years old in good health. Source material: naive CD4+ T cells sorted from blood. The subset: CD45RA+ positively selected. V and J are TRBV2 and TRBJ1-2, with D perhaps matching TRBD1 (5 bases). The CDR3 protein is CALKNRNYGYTF. The CDR3, as DNA: TGTGCCTTAAAAAACAGGAACTATGGCTACACCTTC. The entire variable domain, with the rest obtained from reference TRBV2 and TRBJ1-2, is as follows: EPEVTQTPSHQVTQMGQEVILRCVPISNHLYFYWYRQILGQKVEFLVSFYNNEISEKSEIFDDQFSVERPDGSNFTLKIRSTKLEDSAMYFCALKNRNYGYTFGSGTRLTVV.